The 26 T cell receptor beta chains reported below all come from one sample, sequenced in a study of T cell changes during pregnancy in multiple sclerosis. The repertoire was sequenced with immunoSEQ multiplex PCR; TCRdb's copy has only in-frame clones and lacks some. The sample includes around 37,000 clones, roughly 91% of them seen just once. Sequenced here: CD8+ T cells from peripheral blood mononuclear cells, sampled in the third trimester of pregnancy. These receptor sequences come from a female donor with multiple sclerosis, enrolled in a pregnancy study.

The V and J genes are TRBV2 and TRBJ2-1; D is possibly TRBD2 (5 bases). Germline lookup yields CDR1 SNHLY and CDR2 FYNNEI. There are 11 residues in the CDR3. V was trimmed by 7 bases and J by 6 bases, leaving 7 bases between them. The CDR3: CASTAANEQFF. The CDR3 DNA sequence: TGTGCCAGCACAGCGGCCAATGAGCAGTTCTTC. The entire variable domain, with the rest obtained from reference TRBV2 and TRBJ2-1, is as follows: EPEVTQTPSHQVTQMGQEVILRCVPISNHLYFYWYRQILGQKVEFLVSFYNNEISEKSEIFDDQFSVERPDGSNFTLKIRSTKLEDSAMYFCASTAANEQFFGPGTRLTVL.

This clone was observed a single time. This chain connects TRBV14 to TRBJ2-7; 7 bases are shared with TRBD1. The J segment lost 1 base and the V segment lost 5 bases, leaving 11 bases of the junction unmatched. The V gene's germline CDR1 is SGHDN and CDR2 FVKESK. The CDR3 spans 16 residues. This chain's CDR3 is CASSSKTGWPSYEQYF. The DNA for the CDR3 is TGTGCCAGCAGCTCAAAGACAGGGTGGCCTTCCTACGAGCAGTACTTC. Combining the CDR3 with reference TRBV14 and TRBJ2-7 gives the whole variable domain EAGVTQFPSHSVIEKGQTVTLRCDPISGHDNLYWYRRVMGKEIKFLLHFVKESKQDESGMPNNRFLAERTGGTYSTLKVQPAELEDSGVYFCASSSKTGWPSYEQYFGPGTRLTVT.

The genes are TRBV27 and TRBJ2-7; 7 bases are shared with TRBD2. Germline V gene data show CDR1 as MNHEY and CDR2 as SMNVEV (reference sequence). The ends lost 8 bases at V and 1 base at J; junction bases unmatched: 11. The CDR3 has 15 residues. The CDR3 sequence: CASRQWGEGSYEQYF. Written as DNA, the CDR3 is TGTGCCAGCCGTCAGTGGGGGGAGGGGTCCTACGAGCAGTACTTC.

This sequence joins TRBV5-1 and TRBJ2-7, with a weak D call TRBD1 (5 bases). The V end was cut by 4 bases, the J end by 5 bases, with 19 bases between. The CDR3 length is 15 residues. Germline loops: CDR1 SGHRS, CDR2 YFSETQ. The CDR3 DNA is TGCGCCAGCAGCGCGAGGACATTCAAGGGGAACGAGCAGTACTTC. Amino acid sequence: CASSARTFKGNEQYF.

The V call is TRBV9, the J call TRBJ2-7; tentatively, D is TRBD1 (6 bases). CDR3 length: 16 residues. V was pared by 7 bases and J by 2 bases, with 22 bases between. CDR1 SGDLS and CDR2 YYNGEE come from the germline V gene. The CDR3 nucleotides are TGTGCCAGCTCCGAGTCGCCATTGACAGGAACCTACGAGCAGTACTTC. Its translation is CASSESPLTGTYEQYF. Complete variable domain (other parts from reference TRBV9 and TRBJ2-7): DSGVTQTPKHLITATGQRVTLRCSPRSGDLSVYWYQQSLDQGLQFLIQYYNGEERAKGNILERFSAQQFPDLHSELNLSSLELGDSALYFCASSESPLTGTYEQYFGPGTRLTVT.

The chain has TRBV27 and TRBJ2-3; TRBD2 aligns across 9 bases. This CDR3 region has 17 residues. The germline V gene has CDR1 MNHEY and CDR2 SMNVEV (reference sequence). V trimming: 6 bases; J trimming: 1 base; junction bases outside the gene matches: 11. The CDR3 DNA sequence: TGTGCCAGCAGCCTCCTCAGGGTAGCGGGGGGCACAGATACGCAGTATTTT. Protein product: CASSLLRVAGGTDTQYF.

V and J are TRBV6-5 and TRBJ2-7; tentative D call: TRBD1 (5 bases). The V gene's germline CDR1 is MNHEY and CDR2 SVGAGI. V lost 2 bases, J lost 2 bases, and 10 bases lay in between. This CDR3 region has 14 residues. CDR3 loop: CASSYGAPPYEQYF. Here the CDR3 DNA reads TGTGCCAGCAGTTACGGGGCTCCTCCCTACGAGCAGTACTTC.

There are a few counts of this clone. The CDR3 is CASSGPADSSYEQYF. Here the CDR3 DNA reads TGTGCCAGCAGTGGCCCGGCGGACAGCTCCTACGAGCAGTACTTC. The gene calls are TRBV6-1 and TRBJ2-7; a possible D gene is TRBD1 (6 bases). Trimming shortened V by 4 bases and J by 0 bases, and 13 bases separated the two germline ends. Looked up from germline, CDR1 is MNHNS and CDR2 is SASEGT. This CDR3 has 15 residues.

This chain uses TRBV19 with TRBJ2-1; possibly TRBD1 for D (7 bases). The CDR3 totals 15 residues. Trimming cost V 9 bases and J 3 bases, with 18 bases left between them. In germline, CDR1 is LNHDA, CDR2 SQIVND (reference sequence). CDR3 sequence reads: CASQRAGGIYNEQFF. CDR3 coding DNA: TGTGCCAGCCAGAGGGCAGGGGGGATCTACAATGAGCAGTTCTTC.

This chain links TRBV19 with TRBJ1-5; D ambiguous. V dropped 3 bases and J dropped 1 base, with 10 bases sitting between them. The germline V gene encodes CDR1 LNHDA and CDR2 SQIVND (reference sequence). This CDR3 region has 15 residues. The CDR3 region has the DNA TGTGCCAGTAGTATGGCCCGGGGAAGCAATCAGCCCCAGCATTTT. This translates into CASSMARGSNQPQHF.

The chain couples TRBV6-4 to TRBJ2-1; 7 nucleotides align to TRBD2. The CDR3 is made up of 16 amino acids. The V segment lost 0 bases and the J segment 0 bases; nucleotides outside the gene matches: 2. Germline V gene lookup returns CDR1 MRHNA and CDR2 SNTAGT. CDR3 nucleotides: TGTGCCAGCAGTGACTCGACGGGGGGCTCCTACAATGAGCAGTTCTTC. It encodes CASSDSTGGSYNEQFF.

The V and J genes are TRBV19 and TRBJ2-2, with 9 bases that match TRBD1. Germline CDR1 reads LNHDA; CDR2 reads SQIVND (reference sequence). V dropped 5 bases and J dropped 5; count of bases not matched to a gene: 12. The CDR3 contains 17 residues. The CDR3 spells CASSWSADRGMTGELFF. CDR3 DNA: TGTGCCAGTAGTTGGAGTGCGGACAGGGGAATGACCGGGGAGCTGTTTTTT.

The chain links TRBV4-3 to TRBJ2-3; 12 bases agree with TRBD2. The CDR3 length is 18 residues. Germline V gene lookup returns CDR1 LGHNA and CDR2 YSLEER. Trimming removed 0 bases from V and 3 bases from J; junction bases left unmatched: 7. The CDR3 DNA reads TGCGCCAGCAGCCAAGAATCCCGACTAGCGGGGGTAACAGATACGCAGTATTTT. Encoded protein: CASSQESRLAGVTDTQYF.

This clone has just one count. This chain uses TRBV5-4 with TRBJ2-2; the D gene is possibly TRBD2 (5 bases). V shed 7 bases and J shed 1 base, with 14 bases lying between them. The CDR3 covers 15 residues. CDR1 SGHNT and CDR2 YYREEE come from the germline V gene (reference sequence). The CDR3 DNA is TGTGCCAGCGGTCGTCCGGGGATGAACACCGGGGAGCTGTTTTTT. Translation gives CASGRPGMNTGELFF.

This clone ranks as medium-sized. The genes are TRBV15 and TRBJ2-3; 9 positions match TRBD2. Unmatched junction bases numbered 0, after V lost 1 base and J lost 1 base. The germline V gene encodes CDR1 LNHNV and CDR2 YYDKDF (reference sequence). This CDR3 has 15 residues. In DNA, the CDR3 is TGTGCCACCAGCAGAGTAGCGGGGGGCACAGATACGCAGTATTTT. Translating it yields CATSRVAGGTDTQYF.

This clone has at least ten counts. The CDR3 nucleotides read TGTGCCTGGGCTCTTACAGGGGACGGCGAGCAGTACTTC. Protein product: CAWALTGDGEQYF. The J gene is TRBJ2-7, the V gene TRBV30; TRBD1 matches 7 bases. The length of the CDR3 is 13 residues. V lost 5 bases to trimming and J lost 6 bases; unmatched junction nucleotides: 10. Germline assignment: CDR1 GTSNPN and CDR2 SVGIG (reference sequence).

This chain links TRBV28 with TRBJ1-4; TRBD1 matches 10 bases. The CDR3 consists of 13 residues. Germline V gene sequence: CDR1 MDHEN, CDR2 SYDVKM. The J segment lost 8 bases and the V segment lost 10 bases, leaving 7 bases of the junction unmatched. The CDR3 DNA reads TGTGCCACCTCCGGGACAGGGGACGAAAAACTGTTTTTT. This sequence encodes CATSGTGDEKLFF.

This clone was recorded only once. J is TRBJ2-6 and V is TRBV7-6; TRBD2 matches at 9 bases. Germline V gene lookup returns CDR1 SGHVS and CDR2 FNYEAQ. V lost 5 bases to trimming and J lost 2 bases; unmatched junction nucleotides: 7. CDR3 length: 17 amino acids. The CDR3 sequence is CASSGGAGGPGANVLTF. As DNA, the CDR3 is TGTGCCAGCAGCGGCGGGGCGGGGGGGCCTGGGGCCAACGTCCTGACTTTC.

The gene calls are TRBV29-1 and TRBJ1-2, with 12 bases lining up with TRBD1. The V gene end was trimmed by 6 bases and the J gene end by 6 bases; junction bases not matched to a gene: 11. Germline CDR1 is SQVTM and CDR2 is ANQGSEA. The CDR3 covers 15 residues. The CDR3 protein is CSVFPFGTGGDGYTF. In nucleotides, the CDR3 is TGCAGCGTCTTCCCTTTCGGGACAGGGGGCGATGGCTACACCTTC. Combining the CDR3 with reference TRBV29-1 and TRBJ1-2 gives the whole variable domain SAVISQKPSRDICQRGTSLTIQCQVDSQVTMMFWYRQQPGQSLTLIATANQGSEATYESGFVIDKFPISRPNLTFSTLTVSNMSPEDSSIYLCSVFPFGTGGDGYTFGSGTRLTVV.

The chain joins TRBV12-5 to TRBJ1-2, with D possibly being TRBD1 (5 bases). Deletions cut 6 bases from V and 0 bases from J, with 14 bases between. Germline lookup yields CDR1 LGHNT and CDR2 FRNRAP. This CDR3 region has 15 residues. The CDR3, as DNA: TGTGCTAGTGGGGGACTACAGAAGTCTAACTATGGCTACACCTTC. It specifies CASGGLQKSNYGYTF.

The chain uses TRBV5-1 and TRBJ2-7, with D possibly TRBD1 on 6 matching bases. Trimming left V 5 bases short and J 6 bases short, with 18 bases between. The CDR3 covers 14 residues. The V gene's germline CDR1 is SGHRS and CDR2 YFSETQ. In DNA, the CDR3 is TGCGCCAGCAGACTGGGACATCTTCCCTCCGAGCAGTACTTC. It encodes CASRLGHLPSEQYF.

The chain couples TRBV5-6 to TRBJ2-6, with 7 bases fitting TRBD1. Trimming cost V 1 base and J 4 bases; bases outside gene matches: 8. Germline-derived CDR1 and CDR2 are SGHDT and YYEEEE. The CDR3 consists of 17 residues. CDR3 residues: CASSLLTGIRGANVLTF. The CDR3 DNA is TGTGCCAGCAGCTTGTTGACAGGGATTAGAGGGGCCAACGTCCTGACTTTC.

This sequence joins TRBV5-3 and TRBJ2-1; 9 nucleotides agree with TRBD1. TRBV5-3 is an ORF, with its function uncertain. J was trimmed by 6 bases and V by 3 bases; bases with no gene match: 7. The CDR3 covers 15 residues. CDR3 protein: CARSSRDRAGNEQFF. Written as DNA, the CDR3 is TGTGCCAGAAGCTCCCGGGACAGGGCGGGCAATGAGCAGTTCTTC.

This chain links TRBV5-4 with TRBJ1-3; 7 bases agree with TRBD1. This CDR3 region has 13 residues. After removal of 6 bases from V and 7 bases from J, the junction contained 7 bases not matched to a gene. Germline V gene lookup returns CDR1 SGHNT and CDR2 YYREEE (reference sequence). CDR3 in amino acids: CASTWDRANTIYF. The CDR3 DNA reads TGTGCCAGCACCTGGGACAGAGCGAACACCATATATTTT.

The table lists this clone with a few counts. The chain carries TRBV6-5 and TRBJ2-1; 7 bases map to TRBD2. CDR3 length equals 14 residues. Germline CDR1 and CDR2: MNHEY and SVGAGI. V dropped 7 bases and J dropped 3; count of bases not matched to a gene: 6. The CDR3 sequence: CASTQGLDYNEQFF. The CDR3 DNA follows: TGTGCCAGCACCCAAGGACTAGACTACAATGAGCAGTTCTTC.

The chain employs TRBV7-8 and TRBJ2-5, with D perhaps TRBD1 (6 bases). CDR1 SGHVS and CDR2 FQNEAQ come from the germline V gene. V lost 3 bases, J lost 4 bases, and 15 bases lay in between. The CDR3 contains 15 residues. This CDR3 is CASSFIQGGRETQYF. As DNA, the CDR3 is TGTGCCAGCAGCTTTATACAGGGTGGGCGAGAGACCCAGTACTTC.